This T cell receptor (beta chain) appears in the sequencing data of a study of T cell responses to AZD1222 COVID-19 vaccine. A note on this clone: Its antigen is unknown.

Study-level points and caveats: In a largely white British group with more females than males, clonal diversity was possibly underestimated.

The method was immunoSEQ multiplex PCR; TCRdb's version includes in-frame clones alone and lacks a portion of them. The table has around 50,000 clones, approximately 86% seen once. CDR1 is SNHLY, CDR2 FYNNEI, per germline. CDR3 length: 13 residues. V lost 0 bases and J 4 bases, leaving 7 bases between the germline ends. The specimen was peripheral blood, collected 28 days after the second AZD1222 dose. The receptor was isolated from an adult who received the AZD1222 COVID-19 vaccine. The chain uses TRBV2 and TRBJ2-7; no definite D call. As DNA, the CDR3 is TGTGCCAGCAGTGAAGCATGGATTTACGAGCAGTACTTC. Amino acids: CASSEAWIYEQYF. Looking up the rest from reference TRBV2 and TRBJ2-7 gives the full variable domain: EPEVTQTPSHQVTQMGQEVILRCVPISNHLYFYWYRQILGQKVEFLVSFYNNEISEKSEIFDDQFSVERPDGSNFTLKIRSTKLEDSAMYFCASSEAWIYEQYFGPGTRLTVT.